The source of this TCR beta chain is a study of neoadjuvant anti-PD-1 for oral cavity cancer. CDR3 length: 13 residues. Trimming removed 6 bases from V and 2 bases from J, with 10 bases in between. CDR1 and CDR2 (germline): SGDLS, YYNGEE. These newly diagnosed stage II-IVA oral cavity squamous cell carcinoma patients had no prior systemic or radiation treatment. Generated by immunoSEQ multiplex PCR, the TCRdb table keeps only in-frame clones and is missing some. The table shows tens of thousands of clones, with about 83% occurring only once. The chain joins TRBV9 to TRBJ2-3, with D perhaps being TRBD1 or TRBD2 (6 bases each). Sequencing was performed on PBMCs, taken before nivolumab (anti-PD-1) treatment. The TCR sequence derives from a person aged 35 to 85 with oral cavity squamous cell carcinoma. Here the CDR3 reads CASKGGFTDTQYF. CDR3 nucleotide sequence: TGTGCCAGCAAAGGGGGGTTCACAGATACGCAGTATTTT.